One and the same sample provided the 21 T cell receptor beta chains below, sequenced in a study of T-cell memory formation after mild COVID-19. TCRdb ran MiXCR on the 5' RACE reads and lists one entry per CDR3 protein. Of 35,000 to 50,000 distinct CDR3 sequences listed, about a tenth are singletons. Sequencing used PBMCs or a T cell subset sorted from them (not recorded which). Receptor source: an adult woman who had mild COVID-19 (a few samples of this study predate the infection). Cell type and time point are not known.

This clonotype was observed at least ten times. The rearrangement uses TRBV11-2 and TRBJ2-3; D possibly corresponds to TRBD2 (6 bases). Trimming removed 3 bases at V and 0 bases at J, with 19 bases between. The germline CDR1 and CDR2 sequences are SGHAT and FQNNGV. This CDR3 comprises 18 residues. CDR3 nucleotide sequence: TGTGCCAGCAGCTTCGGGACTGATTATCTACCTAGCACAGATACGCAGTATTTT. Encoded protein: CASSFGTDYLPSTDTQYF.

The chain employs TRBV9 and TRBJ1-3; D ambiguous. V was cut by 4 bases and J by 4 bases, with 9 bases left in between. In germline, CDR1 is SGDLS, CDR2 YYNGEE. The CDR3 runs to 13 residues. The DNA of the CDR3 is TGTGCCAGCAGCACCACAGCCGGAAACACCATATATTTT. Protein product: CASSTTAGNTIYF.

Many counts were recorded for this clonotype. V usage is TRBV5-5 and J usage is TRBJ1-2, with 9 nucleotides matching TRBD1. CDR1 is SGHKS and CDR2 is YYEKEE in the germline V gene (reference sequence). V dropped 3 bases and J dropped 6; count of bases not matched to a gene: 3. The CDR3 spans 13 residues. The CDR3 protein is CASSSTGGNGYTF. CDR3 sequence (DNA): TGTGCCAGCAGCTCAACAGGGGGCAATGGCTACACCTTC.

Many counts were recorded for this clonotype. This chain uses TRBV20-1 with TRBJ1-1; 10 bases line up with TRBD1. Germline V gene data show CDR1 as DFQATT and CDR2 as SNEGSKA (reference sequence). Trimming removed 3 bases from V and 3 bases from J; junction bases left unmatched: 4. This CDR3 region has 14 residues. In nucleotides, the CDR3 is TGCAGTGCTAGTCCCGGGACAGGGGACACTGAAGCTTTCTTT. Translated: CSASPGTGDTEAFF.

This clonotype was picked up many times. This chain's CDR3 is CASSLLVATSSTDTQYF. In DNA, the CDR3 is TGTGCCAGCAGCTTACTGGTAGCGACTTCAAGCACAGATACGCAGTATTTT. The V call is TRBV7-6, the J call TRBJ2-3; a weak D match, TRBD2 (5 bases). Per the germline V gene, CDR1 is SGHVS and CDR2 is FNYEAQ. The V end was cut by 2 bases, the J end by 0 bases, with 15 bases between. The CDR3 has 17 residues. Full variable domain (outside the CDR3, taken from reference TRBV7-6 and TRBJ2-3): GAGVSQSPRYKVTKRGQDVALRCDPISGHVSLYWYRQALGQGPEFLTYFNYEAQQDKSGLPNDRFSAERPEGSISTLTIQRTEQRDSAMYRCASSLLVATSSTDTQYFGPGTRLTVL.

This clonotype occurred many times. The V and J genes are TRBV20-1 and TRBJ2-1; no clear D. CDR3 length: 11 amino acids. Germline loops: CDR1 DFQATT, CDR2 SNEGSKA (reference sequence). Trimming shortened V by 3 bases and J by 8 bases, and 8 bases separated the two germline ends. The CDR3 loop is CSASSGHEQFF. CDR3 nucleotide sequence: TGCAGTGCTAGTTCTGGACATGAGCAGTTCTTC.

Many counts were recorded for this clonotype. J is TRBJ2-2 and V is TRBV4-1, with 9 bases aligning to TRBD2. The germline V gene encodes CDR1 MGHRA and CDR2 YSYEKL. CDR3 size: 16 residues. Trimming cost V 4 bases and J 1 base; bases outside gene matches: 4. In DNA form, the CDR3 reads TGCGCCAGCAGCCGACTACTAGCGGGGAACACCGGGGAGCTGTTTTTT. It yields the protein CASSRLLAGNTGELFF.

The chain recombines TRBV23-1 with TRBJ2-7; weak D call: TRBD1 (5 bases). TRBV23-1 is identified as an open reading frame with a role that is uncertain. The V and J ends lost 6 bases and 3 bases respectively, with 15 bases between them. The CDR3 covers 14 residues. The CDR3 protein is CASSFSMGHYEQYF. CDR3 nucleotides: TGCGCCAGCAGCTTCTCAATGGGGCACTACGAGCAGTACTTC.

The chain recombines TRBV12-3 or TRBV12-4 with TRBJ2-5; 10 bases are a match to TRBD2. Trimming at V came to 5 bases and at J to 5 bases, leaving 14 bases not matched to a gene. This CDR3 contains 17 residues. The CDR3 DNA is TGTGCCAGCAGTCCGAACGCACTACTAGCGGGAAGGGAGACCCAGTACTTC. Translation gives CASSPNALLAGRETQYF.

This clonotype was found many times. The chain carries TRBV20-1 and TRBJ2-2; weak D call: TRBD1 (5 bases). Trimming removed 1 base from V and 2 bases from J, with 11 bases in between. In germline, CDR1 is DFQATT, CDR2 SNEGSKA (reference sequence). CDR3 size: 15 residues. DNA of the CDR3: TGCAGTGCTAGAGGAGACAGCCACAACACCGGGGAGCTGTTTTTT. This codes for CSARGDSHNTGELFF.

In this sample, this clonotype turned up many times. The chain has TRBV4-1 and TRBJ2-7; D unresolved. Germline CDR1 reads MGHRA; CDR2 reads YSYEKL. The CDR3 has 16 amino acids. The V gene lost 4 bases and the J gene lost 6 bases, with 22 bases spanning the gap. The CDR3 DNA follows: TGCGCCAGCAGCCCCATTGACCTGATAGCTTGGGGCGAGCAGTACTTC. This codes for CASSPIDLIAWGEQYF.

As regards this clonotype: The junction does not match germline at one end; this may be a read error. The chain combines TRBV7-2 with TRBJ1-2, with unresolved D. CDR1 is SGHTA, CDR2 FQGNSA, per germline. The CDR3 is made up of 15 amino acids. The CDR3 sequence is CASSVAPGPNYGYTF. DNA of the CDR3: TGTGCCAGCAGCGTAGCCCCGGGTCCTAACTATGGCTACACCTTC.

The rearrangement uses TRBV7-9 and TRBJ2-7; 7 bases fit TRBD1. V trimming: 1 base; J trimming: 0 bases; junction bases outside the gene matches: 6. The CDR3 loop spans 16 amino acids. CDR1 and CDR2 (germline): SEHNR, FQNEAQ (reference sequence). CDR3 in DNA: TGTGCCAGCAGCTTAGTTAGGGGGCGAAGCTCCTACGAGCAGTACTTC. Protein: CASSLVRGRSSYEQYF.

This clonotype has a handful of counts. The chain combines TRBV4-1 with TRBJ2-2; weak D call: TRBD2 (7 bases). The CDR3 sequence is 16 residues long. Germline V gene data show CDR1 as MGHRA and CDR2 as YSYEKL. Trimming stripped 1 base from V and 5 bases from J, with 14 bases between. The chain's CDR3 is CASSQGGGRRTGELFF. CDR3 coding DNA: TGCGCCAGCAGCCAAGGGGGGGGGCGCAGAACCGGGGAGCTGTTTTTT.

The sample holds a few counts of this clonotype. The chain carries TRBV29-1 and TRBJ2-1; D is unresolved. In germline, CDR1 is SQVTM, CDR2 ANQGSEA. This CDR3 comprises 14 residues. V lost 4 bases to trimming and J lost 6 bases, with 16 bases between them. CDR3 loop: CSVVLMTGVNEQFF. In nucleotides, the CDR3 is TGCAGCGTTGTCCTCATGACTGGGGTCAATGAGCAGTTCTTC.

V is TRBV20-1 and J is TRBJ2-3; unclear D gene. CDR1 is DFQATT and CDR2 is SNEGSKA in the germline V gene (reference sequence). CDR3 length equals 10 residues. Trimming removed 4 bases at V and 3 bases at J, with 2 bases between. The CDR3: CSAMTDTQYF. CDR3 DNA: TGCAGTGCTATGACAGATACGCAGTATTTT.

The gene calls are TRBV7-9 and TRBJ1-2; no reliable D call. This CDR3 has 11 residues. Germline V gene data show CDR1 as SEHNR and CDR2 as FQNEAQ (reference sequence). V gave up 1 base and J gave up 5 bases, with 2 bases separating them. The CDR3 loop reads CASSLVYGYTF. The CDR3, as DNA: TGTGCCAGCAGCTTAGTGTATGGCTACACCTTC.

The genes are TRBV6-1 and TRBJ2-7, with 8 bases fitting TRBD2. The V gene end was trimmed by 1 base and the J gene end by 3 bases; junction bases not matched to a gene: 2. Germline CDR1 MNHNS, CDR2 SASEGT. The CDR3 length is 14 residues. DNA of the CDR3: TGTGCCAGCAGTGAAGTGGCGGGGGGCTACGAGCAGTACTTC. It yields the protein CASSEVAGGYEQYF.

In its sample, this clonotype was seen many times. The chain links TRBV30 to TRBJ2-1; D remains ambiguous. Trimming pared 5 bases from V and 4 bases from J, leaving 15 bases between. There are 14 residues in the CDR3. Germline assignment: CDR1 GTSNPN and CDR2 SVGIG (reference sequence). CDR3 in amino acids: CAWAGRTPYNEQFF. CDR3 coding DNA: TGTGCCTGGGCCGGCAGGACGCCATACAATGAGCAGTTCTTC.

This clonotype has at least ten counts. J is TRBJ2-7 and V is TRBV7-9, with 10 bases lining up with TRBD1. The V and J ends lost 5 bases and 2 bases, in that order; junction bases with no gene match: 9. CDR1 and CDR2 (germline): SEHNR, FQNEAQ (reference sequence). CDR3 length equals 16 residues. CDR3 nucleotides: TGTGCCAGCAGCCTACTCCGGGACAGGGGAACCTACGAGCAGTACTTC. Its protein is CASSLLRDRGTYEQYF.

This clonotype was counted a few times. The CDR3 protein is CASSLRRGDTEAFF. CDR3 nucleotides: TGTGCCAGCAGCTTACGGCGCGGCGACACTGAAGCTTTCTTT. The genes are TRBV5-5 and TRBJ1-1; no firm D call. The CDR3 has 14 amino acids. Germline V lookup: CDR1 SGHKS, CDR2 YYEKEE (reference sequence). Trimming took 2 bases from V and 3 from J, leaving 11 bases between them.